Below are 32 T cell receptor beta chains sequenced from a single sample in a study of T-cell memory formation after mild COVID-19. TCRdb independently ran MiXCR on the 5' RACE reads; one entry per CDR3 protein. The sample contains 110,000 to 150,000 distinct CDR3 sequences, less than 25% of which appear only once. Material: PBMCs or a T cell subset sorted from them (not recorded which). These receptors were collected from an adult woman who had mild COVID-19 (a few samples of this study predate the infection). Cell type and time point are not known.

A few counts support this clonotype. The V call is TRBV20-1, the J call TRBJ1-2; no definite D call. Trimming removed 1 base from V and 2 bases from J, with 8 bases in between. Germline-derived CDR1 and CDR2 are DFQATT and SNEGSKA (reference sequence). CDR3 length equals 13 residues. The CDR3 DNA is TGCAGTGCTAGAGTCGCAGAGAACTATGGCTACACCTTC. It encodes CSARVAENYGYTF.

This rearrangement joins TRBV12-3 or TRBV12-4 to TRBJ1-5; D not certain. Trimming left V 6 bases short and J 7 bases short, with 16 bases between. The CDR3 covers 14 residues. The CDR3 sequence: CASSSGVAGQPQHF. The CDR3 DNA follows: TGTGCCAGCAGCTCCGGGGTGGCGGGACAGCCCCAGCATTTT.

This sequence joins TRBV7-2 and TRBJ2-7; 9 nucleotides match TRBD2. The CDR3 loop spans 17 amino acids. CDR1 is SGHTA and CDR2 is FQGNSA in the germline V gene. Germline trimming cut 4 bases from V and 4 bases from J; bases unmatched to any gene: 14. For the CDR3, the DNA is TGTGCCAGCAGCTATTCTCCGGGACTAGCATTTTCGTACGAGCAGTACTTC. It translates to CASSYSPGLAFSYEQYF.

This chain joins TRBV15 and TRBJ2-3, with TRBD1 as a possible D gene (5 bases). This CDR3 contains 17 residues. V lost 0 bases to trimming and J lost 0 bases, with 13 bases between them. CDR1 is LNHNV, CDR2 YYDKDF, per germline (reference sequence). CDR3 bases: TGTGCCACCAGCAGAGATCGGCCAGGGCAAAGCACAGATACGCAGTATTTT. Encoded protein: CATSRDRPGQSTDTQYF.

This clonotype has a handful of counts. This chain links TRBV6-6 with TRBJ2-5, with a possible D match to TRBD2 (5 bases). The CDR3 sequence is 12 residues long. Deletions cut 7 bases from V and 4 bases from J, with 10 bases between. Germline V gene sequence: CDR1 MNHNY, CDR2 SVGAGI (reference sequence). Here the CDR3 reads CASTDGGETQYF. Here the CDR3 DNA reads TGTGCCAGCACGGACGGAGGAGAGACCCAGTACTTC.

This clonotype was seen more than once but under ten times. The chain has TRBV4-3 and TRBJ2-7; 9 nucleotides agree with TRBD1. In germline, CDR1 is LGHNA, CDR2 YSLEER. The length of the CDR3 is 16 residues. Trimming removed 0 bases from V and 4 bases from J; junction bases left unmatched: 7. The CDR3 nucleotides are TGCGCCAGCAGCCAAGATACGGGGGACAGGGCATACGAGCAGTACTTC. As protein: CASSQDTGDRAYEQYF.

In its sample, this clonotype was seen a few times. The gene calls are TRBV6-5 and TRBJ2-7, with D perhaps matching TRBD1 (6 bases). V lost 2 bases, J lost 5 bases, and 13 bases lay in between. In germline, CDR1 is MNHEY, CDR2 SVGAGI. CDR3 length equals 14 residues. The CDR3 bases are TGTGCCAGCAGTTACGGCGCCGGGACAAACGAGCAGTACTTC. Its protein product is CASSYGAGTNEQYF.

In this sample, this clonotype turned up a few times. The chain joins TRBV29-1 to TRBJ1-1; 7 bases line up with TRBD1. CDR1 SQVTM and CDR2 ANQGSEA come from the germline V gene. The CDR3 has 14 residues. V shed 4 bases, J shed 5 bases, and the junction held 10 bases outside the gene matches. The CDR3 region is CSVASSDRLTEAFF. Here the CDR3 DNA reads TGCAGCGTTGCAAGCTCGGACAGGTTGACTGAAGCTTTCTTT.

This clonotype showed up just a few times. V usage is TRBV13 and J usage is TRBJ1-5; D unclear. The V end lost 3 bases, the J end lost 4 bases, and 7 bases lay between the germline ends. Germline lookup yields CDR1 PRHDT and CDR2 FYEKMQ (reference sequence). CDR3 length: 13 amino acids. The CDR3 DNA reads as TGTGCCAGCAGCTTGACGGTGAATCAGCCCCAGCATTTT. This codes for CASSLTVNQPQHF.

The CDR3 DNA reads TGTGCCAGCAGCTCCAGGCAGGGCTTCTCCTACAATGAGCAGTTCTTC. This translates into CASSSRQGFSYNEQFF. The V gene is TRBV7-8, the J gene TRBJ2-1; tentative D call: TRBD1 (5 bases). CDR1 and CDR2 (germline): SGHVS, FQNEAQ. The CDR3 has 16 residues. With 4 bases removed from V and 0 bases from J, the gap between germline ends came to 13 bases.

This clonotype has more than one count but fewer than ten. This chain joins TRBV6-4 and TRBJ1-1, with D uncertain. Between the trimmed V and J ends, which lost 3 bases and 4 bases, there was a span of 15 bases. CDR1 and CDR2 from the germline V gene are MRHNA and SNTAGT. The CDR3 extends over 15 amino acids. The CDR3 nucleotides read TGTGCCAGCAGTGAGACTAGGCTGGGAAGCACTGAAGCTTTCTTT. Translating gives CASSETRLGSTEAFF.

V usage is TRBV29-1 and J usage is TRBJ2-7, with D unresolved. The germline V gene has CDR1 SQVTM and CDR2 ANQGSEA. With 2 bases removed from V and 3 bases from J, the gap between germline ends came to 8 bases. CDR3 length: 12 amino acids. In DNA, the CDR3 is TGCAGCGTTGAACAAACGGGCTACGAGCAGTACTTC. Its translation is CSVEQTGYEQYF.

The genes are TRBV19 and TRBJ2-6; no firm D call. Looked up from germline, CDR1 is LNHDA and CDR2 is SQIVND (reference sequence). Trimming left V 3 bases short and J 3 bases short, with 12 bases between. The CDR3 is 16 amino acids. CDR3 coding DNA: TGTGCCAGTAGTATGCCGGCCTCATTTGGGGCCAACGTCCTGACTTTC. Its translation is CASSMPASFGANVLTF.

Only a few counts were recorded for this clonotype. Sequence at one end of the junction differs from germline and may be a read error. The V call is TRBV7-7, the J call TRBJ2-1, with TRBD2 matching 11 bases. Germline CDR1 reads SSHAT; CDR2 reads FNYEAQ (reference sequence). The CDR3 runs to 16 residues. CDR3 residues: CASSLAPASGRNEQFF. The CDR3 coding sequence is TGTGCTAGCAGCTTAGCACCGGCTAGCGGGAGGAATGAGCAGTTCTTC.

The rearrangement links TRBV7-3 to TRBJ2-5; TRBD1 is a possible D gene (5 bases). Germline V CDR1 and CDR2: SGHTA, FQGTGA. The V gene lost 2 bases and the J gene lost 7 bases, with 14 bases spanning the gap. This CDR3 contains 14 residues. The CDR3 is CASSLGHSLGTQYF. CDR3 DNA: TGTGCCAGCAGCTTAGGACATTCATTAGGGACCCAGTACTTC.

The J gene is TRBJ1-1, the V gene TRBV12-3 or TRBV12-4; D uncertain. The CDR3 has 14 residues. V was cut by 3 bases and J by 0 bases, with 8 bases left in between. The CDR3 region is CASSFGRLNTEAFF. CDR3 DNA: TGTGCCAGCAGTTTTGGCAGGTTGAACACTGAAGCTTTCTTT.

The rearrangement uses TRBV3-1 and TRBJ2-7; TRBD2 agrees at 9 bases. This CDR3 comprises 15 residues. The V and J ends lost 1 base and 5 bases, in that order; junction bases with no gene match: 6. Germline loops: CDR1 LGHDT, CDR2 YNNKEL (reference sequence). The chain's CDR3 is CASSQALAGIDEQYF. The DNA for the CDR3 is TGTGCCAGCAGCCAAGCTCTAGCGGGGATCGACGAGCAGTACTTC.

The sample holds a few counts of this clonotype. The J gene is TRBJ1-3, the V gene TRBV6-5; D is unclear. Germline lookup yields CDR1 MNHEY and CDR2 SVGAGI. The CDR3 is 14 amino acids. The ends were cut back, 0 bases at V and 0 bases at J, with 3 bases in the middle. CDR3 in DNA: TGTGCCAGCAGTTACTCCAGCTCTGGAAACACCATATATTTT. It codes for CASSYSSSGNTIYF.

This clonotype was seen a few times. The chain uses TRBV29-1 and TRBJ1-1; no reliable D call. There are 13 residues in the CDR3. The V end lost 0 bases, the J end lost 0 bases, and 5 bases lay between the germline ends. Germline CDR1 is SQVTM and CDR2 is ANQGSEA. This CDR3 reads CSVEEDMNTEAFF. CDR3 DNA sequence: TGCAGCGTTGAAGAAGACATGAACACTGAAGCTTTCTTT.

This clonotype was seen a few times. The rearrangement joins TRBV5-1 to TRBJ2-6; D call uncertain. The V end lost 2 bases, the J end lost 0 bases, and 12 bases lay between the germline ends. The length of the CDR3 is 17 residues. Germline loops: CDR1 SGHRS, CDR2 YFSETQ. The CDR3, as DNA: TGCGCCAGCAGCTTCCAGGACGGCTACTCTGGGGCCAACGTCCTGACTTTC. It encodes CASSFQDGYSGANVLTF.

This clonotype was seen only a few times. This chain links TRBV3-1 with TRBJ1-2; D not resolved. Trimming took off 1 base at V and 8 bases at J, with 14 bases between the two ends. Germline V gene lookup returns CDR1 LGHDT and CDR2 YNNKEL (reference sequence). There are 14 residues in the CDR3. CDR3: CASSQGEWTWGYTF. CDR3 nucleotides: TGTGCCAGCAGCCAAGGGGAGTGGACCTGGGGCTACACCTTC.

The table lists this clonotype with a few counts. The V and J genes are TRBV5-4 and TRBJ2-1, with 12 bases fitting TRBD2. The CDR3 is 16 residues long. Germline assignment: CDR1 SGHNT and CDR2 YYREEE (reference sequence). Unmatched junction bases numbered 6, after V lost 4 bases and J lost 4 bases. CDR3 sequence (DNA): TGTGCCAGCAGCCCGGAAGGACTAGCGGGATACAATGAGCAGTTCTTC. Protein: CASSPEGLAGYNEQFF.

The chain links TRBV12-3 or TRBV12-4 to TRBJ1-1; D is unresolved. The CDR3 is made up of 11 amino acids. Trimming took 7 bases from V and 4 from J, leaving 7 bases between them. The CDR3: CASTPGTEAFF. The CDR3 DNA reads TGTGCCAGCACGCCGGGCACTGAAGCTTTCTTT.

V is TRBV4-1 and J is TRBJ2-2; 11 bases are shared with TRBD2. This CDR3 has 18 residues. CDR1 and CDR2 (germline): MGHRA, YSYEKL. V was pared by 6 bases and J by 4 bases, with 13 bases of the junction left unmatched. This CDR3 is CASSPVLAGGPSTGELFF. The CDR3 bases are TGCGCCAGCAGTCCCGTTCTAGCGGGGGGCCCATCCACCGGGGAGCTGTTTTTT.

The rearrangement uses TRBV6-5 and TRBJ1-5, with D possibly matching TRBD1 (6 bases). With 6 bases removed from V and 7 bases from J, the gap between germline ends came to 16 bases. The CDR3 length is 14 residues. Looked up from germline, CDR1 is MNHEY and CDR2 is SVGAGI. This CDR3 is CASRLNQGSQPQHF. As DNA, the CDR3 is TGTGCCAGCAGACTAAACCAGGGGTCCCAGCCCCAGCATTTT.

This rearrangement joins TRBV2 to TRBJ2-7, with TRBD1 identical over 11 bases. The CDR3 runs 14 residues. In germline, CDR1 is SNHLY, CDR2 FYNNEI. V gave up 8 bases and J gave up 3 bases; unmatched junction bases: 6. The CDR3 bases are TGTGCCAGCCAGGGACAGGGGGAGATCTACGAGCAGTACTTC. It codes for CASQGQGEIYEQYF.

The chain combines TRBV7-9 with TRBJ2-7; D is undetermined. V was shortened by 1 base and J by 1 base, with 8 bases between the two germline ends. From germline, CDR1 is SEHNR and CDR2 FQNEAQ (reference sequence). The CDR3 totals 14 residues. The CDR3 loop reads CASSLVGRSYEQYF. As DNA, the CDR3 is TGTGCCAGCAGCTTAGTGGGCAGATCCTACGAGCAGTACTTC.

In this sample, this clonotype turned up a few times. V and J are TRBV7-9 and TRBJ1-2, with 9 bases identical to TRBD1. V trimming: 1 base; J trimming: 0 bases; junction bases outside the gene matches: 3. Germline V gene sequence: CDR1 SEHNR, CDR2 FQNEAQ (reference sequence). The CDR3 is 16 residues long. The CDR3 DNA sequence: TGTGCCAGCAGCTTAGTAGGGGACAGGGCTAACTATGGCTACACCTTC. It yields the protein CASSLVGDRANYGYTF.

V is TRBV29-1 and J is TRBJ2-7; 9 bases line up with TRBD1. The CDR3 extends over 14 amino acids. Germline V gene lookup returns CDR1 SQVTM and CDR2 ANQGSEA. With V trimmed by 1 base and J by 4 bases, 5 bases remained unmatched. The chain's CDR3 is CSVEGTGDGYEQYF. In DNA form, the CDR3 reads TGCAGCGTTGAAGGGACAGGGGATGGTTACGAGCAGTACTTC.

This clonotype occurred a few times. V usage is TRBV10-3 and J usage is TRBJ2-1, with a weak D call TRBD2 (8 bases). Germline V gives CDR1 ENHRY, CDR2 SYGVKD. With 10 bases removed from V and 3 bases from J, the gap between germline ends came to 19 bases. The CDR3 spans 15 residues. CDR3 residues: CATSEGAGGYNEQFF. For the CDR3, the DNA is TGTGCCACCTCGGAGGGGGCGGGGGGCTACAATGAGCAGTTCTTC.

This sequence joins TRBV7-9 and TRBJ1-5, with D possibly matching TRBD1 (5 bases). CDR3 size: 14 residues. Trimming took off 1 base at V and 7 bases at J, with 11 bases between the two ends. Germline values: CDR1 SEHNR, CDR2 FQNEAQ (reference sequence). The CDR3 sequence: CASSLGAWGQPQHF. DNA for the CDR3: TGTGCCAGCAGCTTAGGCGCCTGGGGGCAGCCCCAGCATTTT.

There are a few counts of this clonotype. V is TRBV7-2 and J is TRBJ1-1, with TRBD1 matching over 8 bases. The CDR3 loop spans 16 amino acids. The germline V gene encodes CDR1 SGHTA and CDR2 FQGNSA. Trimming cost V 1 base and J 3 bases; bases outside gene matches: 7. The CDR3 DNA follows: TGTGCCAGCAGCTTAGGATGGACAGGGCGTGACACTGAAGCTTTCTTT. This translates into CASSLGWTGRDTEAFF. Full variable domain (missing parts from reference TRBV7-2 and TRBJ1-1): GAGVSQSPSNKVTEKGKDVELRCDPISGHTALYWYRQSLGQGLEFLIYFQGNSAPDKSGLPSDRFSAERTGGSVSTLTIQRTQQEDSAVYLCASSLGWTGRDTEAFFGQGTRLTVV.